This T cell receptor (beta chain) was profiled in a study of blood T cell repertoires in COVID-19. The V and J ends lost 3 bases and 4 bases, in that order; junction bases with no gene match: 5. The CDR3 spans 16 residues. Germline-derived CDR1 and CDR2 are SGDLS and YYNGEE. The protocol was immunoSEQ multiplex PCR, while the TCRdb copy is restricted to in-frame clones and leaves out a portion. This table has under 150,000 clones, roughly 90% appearing once. The specimen sequenced was peripheral blood. V gene TRBV9 combines with J gene TRBJ1-4, with 11 bases aligning to TRBD1. The sequence came from a man aged 60 to 75 with COVID-19, enrolled during active disease. CDR3 amino acids: CASSAGTGGINEKLFF. The CDR3 bases are TGTGCCAGCAGCGCTGGGACAGGGGGAATTAATGAAAAACTGTTTTTT.